This TCR beta chain was captured in a study of CD8+ T cells in alopecia areata. About this clone itself: Its cognate antigen is unknown.

The CDR3 loop spans 14 amino acids. V was pared by 5 bases and J by 6 bases, with 6 bases of the junction left unmatched. Germline-derived CDR1 and CDR2 are MNHEY and SMNVEV (reference sequence). Sequencing templates came from extracted RNA that was reverse transcribed into cDNA. Assay: immunoSEQ multiplex PCR; the TCRdb copy retains only in-frame clones and omits some. The sample gives 120,000 or so clones, approximately 60% of which show up once; 5.7% is in the top ten. Study findings and constraints: Lesional scalp, notably in alopecia totalis/universalis, had clonality above that of normal scalp. Persistence during tofacitinib was seen for many expanded lesional clones in scalp and blood. Mouse data revealed clearer TCR sharing than patient data did, a gap possibly tied to HLA.

This sample's treatment: oral pan-JAK inhibitor, 5-10 mg twice daily. Alopecia areata patients provided lesional scalp punch biopsies and peripheral blood, both collected for the study. The receptor comes from a human donor with alopecia areata. V usage is TRBV27 and J usage is TRBJ2-7, with TRBD1 matching over 11 bases. This sample comprised CD4+ T cells sorted from blood, obtained at week 4, from a patient treated with tofacitinib. CDR3: CASSQDRGRVEQYF. In DNA form, the CDR3 reads TGTGCCAGCAGTCAGGACAGGGGGCGGGTCGAGCAGTACTTC.